This TCR beta chain was sequenced in a study of blood T cell repertoires in COVID-19. Study-level background: Researchers got acute and convalescent COVID-19 samples from the United States, Italy and Spain. Sources were T cells, B-cell-depleted T cells, or PBMCs; the material itself was cDNA or gDNA.

The CDR3 consists of 11 residues. V lost 6 bases and J 4 bases, leaving 6 bases between the germline ends. Germline V gives CDR1 LNHDA, CDR2 SQIVND (reference sequence). Measured with immunoSEQ multiplex PCR; TCRdb has only the in-frame clones, and not every one. Here the sample spans just under 65,000 clones, roughly 82% being singletons. The receptor comes from a human donor in a cohort sampled during active COVID-19. V and J are TRBV19 and TRBJ2-5; D is possibly TRBD2 (6 bases). Sequencing used peripheral blood. The CDR3 DNA reads TGTGCCAGTAGCGGGGGAGAGACCCAGTACTTC. Translated, it gives CASSGGETQYF.